This T cell receptor beta chain was observed in a study of T cells in Graves' hyperthyroidism and ophthalmopathy. Study-wide points: Most clonotypes expanded in the thyroid (above 0.001) were also present in blood.

Subjects with ophthalmopathy showed a Clinical Activity Score no lower than 3, a NOSPECS grade no lower than 4, and a duration shorter than 3 months. Uncontrolled infection, other autoimmune disease, pregnancy or lactation barred patients from enrollment. The authors took PBMCs from 9.5 to 10 ml fresh peripheral blood. The germline V gene has CDR1 KGHSH and CDR2 LQKENI. The CDR3 is made up of 15 amino acids. V lost 8 bases and J lost 3, with 16 bases in between. Amplified TCR beta CDR3 regions came from RNA transcripts. HTBI primers were employed in a first-round RT-PCR of the TCR CDR3. TCRdb redid the calling of the multiplex PCR reads with MiXCR, one entry per CDR3 protein. Of about 300,000 distinct CDR3 sequences listed, roughly 20% are singletons. There are a few counts of this clonotype. Its specificity is not known.

Sequencing was carried out using blood. The chain combines TRBV18 with TRBJ2-2, with D perhaps assigned TRBD1 or TRBD2 (7 bases each). The sequence was collected from a man aged 45-65 years with Graves' ophthalmopathy. DNA for the CDR3: TGTGCCAGCCAGGGGGGGCGCCTGGACACCGGGGAGCTGTTTTTT. Residues: CASQGGRLDTGELFF.